The 8 T cell receptor beta chains reported below all come from one sample, sequenced in a study of a mutant IDH1 vaccine in newly diagnosed glioma. The protocol was immunoSEQ multiplex PCR, while the TCRdb copy is restricted to in-frame clones and leaves out a portion. The data contain tens of thousands of clones, more than 80% of them singletons. Regarding time point: week 5, during vaccination. Doses consisted of 300 ug of mutant IDH1 20-mer peptide each, paired with topical imiquimod. These TCRs are of unknown antigen specificity. Sequencing used PBMCs, obtained from a glioma patient whose treatment included an IDH1 peptide vaccine. These receptors were obtained from a woman aged 40 to 50 with glioma.

The chain joins TRBV4-2 to TRBJ2-3, with unresolved D. Trimming cost V 0 bases and J 1 base, with 11 bases left between them. The CDR3 is 16 residues long. Germline V CDR1 and CDR2: LGHNA, YNFKEQ. The chain's CDR3 is CASSQDIRVGTDTQYF. CDR3 nucleotide sequence: TGTGCCAGCAGCCAAGATATCCGGGTTGGCACAGATACGCAGTATTTT.

CDR3 region: CASSQGFGPSNQPQHF. The CDR3 DNA reads as TGCGCCAGCAGCCAAGGTTTCGGCCCTAGCAATCAGCCCCAGCATTTT. V is TRBV4-1 and J is TRBJ1-5; D is unclear. CDR1 MGHRA and CDR2 YSYEKL come from the germline V gene. V shed 1 base and J shed 0 bases, with 10 bases lying between them. This CDR3 spans 16 amino acids.

The rearrangement uses TRBV19 and TRBJ2-7; no clear D gene. Germline assignment: CDR1 LNHDA and CDR2 SQIVND (reference sequence). This CDR3 is 14 amino acids long. The V and J ends lost 6 bases and 0 bases respectively, with 12 bases between them. DNA of the CDR3: TGTGCCAGTAGGTTTACTGGCGACTCCTACGAGCAGTACTTC. It translates to CASRFTGDSYEQYF.

This sequence joins TRBV10-3 and TRBJ1-6; D is undetermined. Deletions cut 0 bases from V and 5 bases from J, with 5 bases between. CDR1 and CDR2 (germline): ENHRY, SYGVKD. This CDR3 comprises 14 residues. The CDR3 spells CAISESRNNSPLHF. CDR3 DNA: TGTGCCATCAGTGAGTCAAGGAATAATTCACCCCTCCACTTT.

The V gene is TRBV4-3, the J gene TRBJ2-7, with 9 bases matching TRBD2. V lost 0 bases to trimming and J lost 7 bases; unmatched junction nucleotides: 10. Germline V gene data show CDR1 as LGHNA and CDR2 as YSLEER. This CDR3 has 16 residues. The CDR3 region is CASSQDTAGGLREQYF. The CDR3, as DNA: TGCGCCAGCAGCCAAGATACGGCGGGGGGGCTGAGGGAGCAGTACTTC.

The chain links TRBV6-1 to TRBJ1-4; a weak D match, TRBD1 (6 bases). CDR3 length: 15 residues. Germline assignment: CDR1 MNHNS and CDR2 SASEGT. V lost 5 bases and J 4 bases, leaving 14 bases between the germline ends. The CDR3 region has the DNA TGTGCCAGCAGTCCAGCGGGGGGCCTTAATGAAAAACTGTTTTTT. This codes for CASSPAGGLNEKLFF.

V and J are TRBV7-2 and TRBJ2-7, with D maybe TRBD2 (6 bases). Trimming shortened V by 1 base and J by 2 bases, and 12 bases separated the two germline ends. The CDR3 contains 15 residues. The germline V gene has CDR1 SGHTA and CDR2 FQGNSA. In DNA, the CDR3 is TGTGCCAGCAGCTTAGTGCCCCGACTAGCCTACGAGCAGTACTTC. Protein sequence: CASSLVPRLAYEQYF.

The gene calls are TRBV2 and TRBJ1-2; D unclear. CDR1 is SNHLY and CDR2 is FYNNEI in the germline V gene. V was clipped by 0 bases and J by 4 bases, with 15 bases between them. There are 16 residues in the CDR3. The CDR3 DNA reads TGTGCCAGCAGTGAAGCGCTCGGAGAGGTTCCCTATGGCTACACCTTC. It is translated as CASSEALGEVPYGYTF.